This T cell receptor (beta chain) was recorded in a study of esophageal squamous cell carcinoma under preoperative chemotherapy. This clonotype was counted between two and nine times. Time point here: after preoperative PTX-NDP chemotherapy. TCRdb re-derived calls from the PCR reads in MiXCR, one entry per CDR3 protein. Seen here are around 9,800 distinct CDR3 sequences, about 63% observed once, and the top ten hold just under 30%. V was cut by 5 bases and J by 6 bases, with 14 bases left in between. This CDR3 is built from 13 residues. The TCR originated in a human donor with esophageal squamous cell carcinoma. The donor label of this sample is uncertain. The gene calls are TRBV12-3 or TRBV12-4 and TRBJ2-7, with D hard to call. The biological material was taken from a patient given preoperative chemotherapy. The CDR3 loop reads CASSPSPTTEQYF. CDR3 bases: TGTGCCAGCAGTCCATCCCCGACGACCGAGCAGTACTTC.